This T cell receptor (beta chain) is from a study of identical twins. Trimming took 7 bases from V and 5 from J; bases not matched to a gene: 10. Per the germline V gene, CDR1 is LNHDA and CDR2 is SQIVND (reference sequence). This CDR3 contains 15 residues. Template switching introduced a universal primer site, and the cDNA bore unique molecular identifiers. TCRdb independently ran MiXCR on the 5' RACE reads; one entry per CDR3 protein. The sample lists approximately 190,000 distinct CDR3 sequences; around 15% were seen once. This clonotype was observed a few times. These same data were also listed under a study on T cells expressing NK-cell markers. As that report states: Sorting of alpha-beta TCR T cells alone was achieved in several experiments with an anti-gamma-delta TCR antibody. Where several donors were concerned, these clonotypes also led the CD3+CD56-NKG2C+ fraction.

Sequences were obtained from CD8+ T cells sorted from blood. V gene TRBV19 combines with J gene TRBJ2-5; 10 bases fit TRBD2. This clonotype was obtained from a woman between 18 and 29 years old in good health. CDR3 bases: TGTGCCAGTACCTCAGGACCGGGACTAGCGGAGACCCAGTACTTC. It is translated as CASTSGPGLAETQYF.